This T cell receptor (beta chain) came from a study of early T cells in non-severe SARS-CoV-2 infection. Turning to the study itself: Sequenced bulk RNA came from whole blood that was unsorted, and chains were unpaired.

Overall study results and limits: Sequences matched to VDJdb favored anti-spike CD8 responses, while private and CD4 specificities were missed.

In the library, individual cDNA molecules carried attached unique molecular identifiers. TCRdb re-called the 5' RACE reads with MiXCR, one entry per CDR3 protein. The repertoire includes some 66,000 distinct CDR3 sequences, roughly an eighth of them detected once, and around 4.6% sits in the top ten. There are 14 residues in the CDR3. CDR1 and CDR2 from the germline V gene are SGHVS and FNYEAQ. The germline V and J ends were trimmed by 0 bases and 4 bases, with 9 bases remaining between them. This clonotype appeared a few times. Antigen: not known. The source of this sequence is an adult who was a healthcare worker with PCR-confirmed SARS-CoV-2 infection or an uninfected control (not recorded which). Material: whole blood. This chain uses TRBV7-6 with TRBJ1-1; the D gene is possibly TRBD1 (5 bases). CDR3 residues: CASSLAWGGTEAFF. The DNA of the CDR3 is TGTGCCAGCAGCTTAGCGTGGGGCGGCACTGAAGCTTTCTTT.